This T cell receptor (beta chain) is from a study of blood T cell repertoires in COVID-19. V lost 4 bases to trimming and J lost 2 bases, with 12 bases between them. CDR3 length equals 16 residues. In germline, CDR1 is MGHRA, CDR2 YSYEKL. Per the original methods: Quantification of nucleated cells was approximated via reference gene primer amplification. The data were produced by immunoSEQ multiplex PCR, yet TCRdb's version contains in-frame clones alone and is incomplete. For V, J and clone size, that table is used; D and trimming come from the DNA. The table has 65,000 or so clones, 75% to 90% seen once.

The chain joins TRBV4-1 to TRBJ1-6; TRBD1 might be the D (5 bases). The receptor was isolated from a human donor with acute or convalescent COVID-19. The donor label of this sample is uncertain. Specimen: peripheral blood. The DNA of the CDR3 is TGCGCCAGCAGCCTCCGTGGGGGGACCTATAATTCACCCCTCCACTTT. Translating it yields CASSLRGGTYNSPLHF.